Below, 12 T cell receptor beta chains from the same sample are listed, as sequenced in a study of blood T cell repertoires in COVID-19. Method: immunoSEQ multiplex PCR; TCRdb's copy keeps in-frame clones and lacks some. This repertoire shows 150,000 or so clones, roughly 89% found once; its top ten account for 10% to 13%. Sequencing was performed on peripheral blood. These receptor sequences come from a woman in her sixties or seventies with COVID-19, enrolled during active disease.

This chain joins TRBV10-3 and TRBJ1-2; D call uncertain. The CDR3 is 14 residues long. Trimming cost V 7 bases and J 2 bases, with 14 bases left between them. CDR1 and CDR2 (germline): ENHRY, SYGVKD. The DNA for the CDR3 is TGTGCCATCACCCCCCAAGACGGGAACTATGGCTACACCTTC. As protein: CAITPQDGNYGYTF.

This rearrangement joins TRBV3-1 (or the pseudogene TRBV3-2) to TRBJ1-6; D is uncertain. The CDR3 is made up of 13 amino acids. The V end was cut by 0 bases, the J end by 7 bases, with 4 bases between. Germline V gene sequence: CDR1 LGHDT, CDR2 YNNKEL (reference sequence). CDR3 residues: CASSQELNSPLHF. DNA for the CDR3: TGTGCCAGCAGCCAAGAACTGAATTCACCCCTCCACTTT.

The chain combines TRBV18 with TRBJ2-1, with D possibly being TRBD1 (6 bases). This CDR3 has 14 amino acids. Trimming left V 3 bases short and J 9 bases short, with 15 bases between. Germline lookup yields CDR1 KGHSH and CDR2 LQKENI. The CDR3 region is CASSPGTGRGEQFF. CDR3 nucleotides: TGTGCCAGCTCACCTGGAACAGGGAGAGGTGAGCAGTTCTTC.

This chain links TRBV7-9 with TRBJ1-1; D call uncertain. With 2 bases removed from V and 1 base from J, the gap between germline ends came to 5 bases. The CDR3 length is 13 residues. Per germline, CDR1 SEHNR and CDR2 FQNEAQ (reference sequence). CDR3 in amino acids: CASSLSKNTEAFF. CDR3 nucleotides: TGTGCCAGCAGCTTAAGCAAGAACACTGAAGCTTTCTTT.

The chain recombines TRBV5-1 with TRBJ2-3; TRBD2 aligns across 7 bases. The V gene's germline CDR1 is SGHRS and CDR2 YFSETQ. Unmatched junction bases numbered 6, after V lost 4 bases and J lost 4 bases. This CDR3 is 14 amino acids long. The CDR3 reads CASSQEGRADTQYF. The CDR3 DNA is TGCGCCAGCAGCCAGGAGGGGAGGGCAGATACGCAGTATTTT.

V is TRBV28 and J is TRBJ2-7, with a possible D match to TRBD2 (5 bases). V lost 4 bases and J 1 base, leaving 14 bases between the germline ends. Germline V gene sequence: CDR1 MDHEN, CDR2 SYDVKM. The CDR3 sequence is 15 residues long. The CDR3 sequence is CASSSNGRGSYEQYF. For the CDR3, the DNA is TGTGCCAGCAGTTCAAACGGACGGGGTTCCTACGAGCAGTACTTC.

CDR3 amino acids: CASSLSSPNQPQHF. Written as DNA, the CDR3 is TGCGCCAGCAGCTTGTCCTCCCCCAATCAGCCCCAGCATTTT. The rearrangement links TRBV5-1 to TRBJ1-5; D call uncertain. V was shortened by 1 base and J by 3 bases, with 8 bases between the two germline ends. Germline-derived CDR1 and CDR2 are SGHRS and YFSETQ. This CDR3 has 14 residues.

The chain couples TRBV5-4 to TRBJ2-5; a possible D gene is TRBD2 (6 bases). The V end lost 0 bases, the J end lost 2 bases, and 11 bases lay between the germline ends. The germline V gene encodes CDR1 SGHNT and CDR2 YYREEE (reference sequence). CDR3 size: 15 residues. The CDR3 coding sequence is TGTGCCAGCAGCTTGGCCGGGGGACGTCAAGAGACCCAGTACTTC. Encoded protein: CASSLAGGRQETQYF.

The chain has TRBV11-2 and TRBJ2-2; the D is unclear. From germline, CDR1 is SGHAT and CDR2 FQNNGV. V lost 5 bases and J lost 3, with 13 bases in between. This CDR3 comprises 15 residues. CDR3 nucleotides: TGTGCCAGCAGCCTTCCTACCTTTGACACCGGGGAGCTGTTTTTT. This sequence encodes CASSLPTFDTGELFF.

This clone appeared once. The chain joins TRBV5-1 to TRBJ1-4; D may be TRBD1 (6 bases). The CDR3 has 16 amino acids. V shed 7 bases and J shed 8 bases, with 24 bases lying between them. From germline, CDR1 is SGHRS and CDR2 YFSETQ. The CDR3 is CASALGGGSGMEKLFF. CDR3 nucleotides: TGCGCCAGCGCCCTAGGCGGGGGCAGCGGGATGGAAAAACTGTTTTTT.

The V and J genes are TRBV7-2 and TRBJ2-7; TRBD2 might be the D (6 bases). This CDR3 has 15 amino acids. Germline V gene sequence: CDR1 SGHTA, CDR2 FQGNSA. V gave up 1 base and J gave up 4 bases, with 14 bases separating them. DNA of the CDR3: TGTGCCAGCAGCTTAGGTGTTAGCGGAGTTTACGAGCAGTACTTC. Amino acid sequence: CASSLGVSGVYEQYF.

This sequence joins TRBV5-1 and TRBJ1-2; D is unclear. There are 14 residues in the CDR3. V lost 0 bases and J 1 base, leaving 7 bases between the germline ends. In germline, CDR1 is SGHRS, CDR2 YFSETQ. CDR3 nucleotides: TGCGCCAGCAGCTTGGCCGGGAGTAACTATGGCTACACCTTC. It yields the protein CASSLAGSNYGYTF.